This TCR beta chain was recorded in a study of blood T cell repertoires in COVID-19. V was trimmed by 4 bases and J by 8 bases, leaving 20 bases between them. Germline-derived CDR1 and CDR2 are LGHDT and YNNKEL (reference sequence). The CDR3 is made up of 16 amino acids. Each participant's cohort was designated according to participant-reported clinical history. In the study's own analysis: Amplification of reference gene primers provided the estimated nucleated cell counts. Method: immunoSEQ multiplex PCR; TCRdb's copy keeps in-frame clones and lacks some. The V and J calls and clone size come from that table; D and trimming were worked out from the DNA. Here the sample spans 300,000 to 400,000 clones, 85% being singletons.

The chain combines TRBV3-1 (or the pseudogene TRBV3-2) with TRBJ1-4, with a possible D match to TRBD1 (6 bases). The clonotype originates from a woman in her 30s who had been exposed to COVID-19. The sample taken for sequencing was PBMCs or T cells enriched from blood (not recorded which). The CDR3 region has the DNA TGTGCCAGCAGCCCCCATCCGGGACAAGGAACGGAAAAACTGTTTTTT. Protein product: CASSPHPGQGTEKLFF.